Sequencing of this T cell receptor (beta chain) was carried out in a study of control samples from healthy donors and cancer patients. Generated by immunoSEQ multiplex PCR, the TCRdb table keeps only in-frame clones and is missing some. There are about 180,000 clones in the sample; around 94% occur only once, and roughly 1.3% lies in the top ten. Germline V gene lookup returns CDR1 SEHNR and CDR2 FQNEAQ (reference sequence). The CDR3 spans 15 residues. The V end lost 2 bases, the J end lost 7 bases, and 12 bases lay between the germline ends. Sequences were obtained from blood. The chain recombines TRBV7-9 with TRBJ1-6, with a tentative D call TRBD1 (6 bases). The receptor was derived from a woman aged 18 to 35 in good health. The CDR3: CASSLPDRLNSPLHF. CDR3 bases: TGTGCCAGCAGCTTACCTGACAGGCTGAATTCACCCCTCCACTTT.